This passage covers 4 T cell receptor delta chains from one sample sequenced in a study of γδ T cells in repeated Plasmodium falciparum infection. Bulk repertoires came from Vgamma9/Vdelta2+ or Vdelta2-negative gammadelta T cells flow-sorted from PBMC. TCRdb re-processed the multiplex PCR reads using CATT. The table includes 90,000 or so delta-chain clones, roughly 0.9% detected once. Input material: gamma-delta T cells from blood. Receptors were obtained from a pool of human donors (malaria-infected and uninfected, not separated).

A note on this clone: Only one base separates this from a far larger clonotype, so it likely reflects a read error. In the same sample, other DNA sequences code for this CDR3. This chain connects TRDV1 to TRDJ1; the match to TRDD3 covers 12 bases. Matching the DNA to germline supplied the J gene, which TCRdb does not give. There are 24 residues in the CDR3. The germline gives CDR1 TSWWSYY, CDR2 QGS. Written as DNA, the CDR3 is TGTGCTCTTGGGGAACCCACCTTTTTCTGTCCTAACTGGGGGATACCCTGCTACACCGACAAACTCATCTTT. It translates to CALGEPTFFCPNWGIPCYTDKLIF.

Regarding this clone: The protein in TCRdb stems from a much larger clone and differs at residue 4 from this DNA's translation, likely a read error; here the protein is translated from the DNA. The gene calls are TRDV2 and TRDJ1; D call uncertain. The J gene was not available in TCRdb and was assigned here by matching the DNA to germline segments. From germline, CDR1 is GEAIGNYY and CDR2 EKD. This CDR3 is 16 amino acids long. The V end was cut by 5 bases, the J end by 0 bases, with 18 bases between. This chain's CDR3 is CACVALYTLYTDKLIF. In DNA form, the CDR3 reads TGTGCCTGTGTCGCTCTATATACCTTGTACACCGATAAACTCATCTTT.

Comments on this clone: With only one base between it and a far larger clone, this is likely a read error. CDR3 region: CALGDCLPDRTNSYTDKLIF. CDR3 DNA sequence: TGTGCTCTTGGGGACTGTCTTCCCGACCGGACTAACTCGTACACCGATAAACTTATCTTT. The J gene is uncalled and the V gene is TRDV1; the table calls TRDD3, which could not be checked here. The CDR3 runs 20 residues. CDR1 and CDR2 from the germline V gene are TSWWSYY and QGS.

Comments on this clone: This probably arose from a read error, given a far larger clone one base away. Other DNA sequences in the same sample also yield this CDR3. The chain uses TRDV1 and TRDJ1, with 7 bases aligning to TRDD3. TCRdb leaves out the J gene; it was filled in here by matching the DNA to germline. Looked up from germline, CDR1 is TSWWSYY and CDR2 is QGS. This CDR3 comprises 24 residues. V shed 2 bases, J shed 1 base, and the junction held 31 bases outside the gene matches. CDR3: CALGEGEGTVIPVLGIACTDKLIF. The CDR3 coding sequence is TGTGCTCTTGGGGAAGGAGAAGGAACGGTCATTCCAGTACTGGGGATTGCCTGCACCGATAAACTCATCTTT.